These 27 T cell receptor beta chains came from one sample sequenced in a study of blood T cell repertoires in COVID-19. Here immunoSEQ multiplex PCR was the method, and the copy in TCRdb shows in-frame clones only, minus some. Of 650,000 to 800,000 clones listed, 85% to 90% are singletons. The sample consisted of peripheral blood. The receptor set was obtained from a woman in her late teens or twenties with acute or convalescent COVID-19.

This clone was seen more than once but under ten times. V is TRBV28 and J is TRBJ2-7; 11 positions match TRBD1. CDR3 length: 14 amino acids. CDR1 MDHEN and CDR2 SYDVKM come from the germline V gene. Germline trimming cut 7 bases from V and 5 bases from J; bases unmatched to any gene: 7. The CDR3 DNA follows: TGTGCCAGCACCTTGGGGACAGGGGGTAACGAGCAGTACTTC. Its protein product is CASTLGTGGNEQYF.

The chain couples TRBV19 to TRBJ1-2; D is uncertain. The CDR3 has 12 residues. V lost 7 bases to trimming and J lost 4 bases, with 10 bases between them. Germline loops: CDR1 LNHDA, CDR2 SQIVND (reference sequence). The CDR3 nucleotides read TGTGCCAGTATCGGGTCCTTCTATGGCTACACCTTC. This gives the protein CASIGSFYGYTF.

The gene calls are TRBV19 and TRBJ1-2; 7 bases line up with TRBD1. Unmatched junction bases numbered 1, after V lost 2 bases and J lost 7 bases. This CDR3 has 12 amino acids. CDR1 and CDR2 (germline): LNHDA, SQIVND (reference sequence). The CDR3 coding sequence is TGTGCCAGTAGTATACAGGGGGGTGGCTACACCTTC. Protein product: CASSIQGGGYTF.

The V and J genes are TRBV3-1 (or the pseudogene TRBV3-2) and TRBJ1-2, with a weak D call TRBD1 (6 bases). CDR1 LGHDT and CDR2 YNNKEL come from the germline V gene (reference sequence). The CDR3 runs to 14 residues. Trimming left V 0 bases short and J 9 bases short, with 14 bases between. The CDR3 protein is CASSQDGAGASYTF. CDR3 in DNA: TGTGCCAGCAGCCAAGATGGGGCGGGGGCGAGCTACACCTTC.

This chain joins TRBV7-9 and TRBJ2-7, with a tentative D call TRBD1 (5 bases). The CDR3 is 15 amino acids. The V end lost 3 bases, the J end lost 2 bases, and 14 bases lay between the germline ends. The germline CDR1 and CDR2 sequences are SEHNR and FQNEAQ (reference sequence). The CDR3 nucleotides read TGTGCCAGCAGCTTGAAGACAGCCACTACCTACGAGCAGTACTTC. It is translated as CASSLKTATTYEQYF.

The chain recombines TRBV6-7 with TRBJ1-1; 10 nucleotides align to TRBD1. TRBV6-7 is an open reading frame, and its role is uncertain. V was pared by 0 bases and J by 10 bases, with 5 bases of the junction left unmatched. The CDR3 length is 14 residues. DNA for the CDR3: TGTGCCAGCAGTTACTCGATGGACAGGGGGTTAGCTTTCTTT. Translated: CASSYSMDRGLAFF.

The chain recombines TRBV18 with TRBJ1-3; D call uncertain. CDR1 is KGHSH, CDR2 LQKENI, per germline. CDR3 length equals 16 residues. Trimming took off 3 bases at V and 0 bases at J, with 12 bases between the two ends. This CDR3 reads CASSPGSSHSGNTIYF. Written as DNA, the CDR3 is TGTGCCAGCTCACCGGGCAGCTCCCACTCTGGAAACACCATATATTTT.

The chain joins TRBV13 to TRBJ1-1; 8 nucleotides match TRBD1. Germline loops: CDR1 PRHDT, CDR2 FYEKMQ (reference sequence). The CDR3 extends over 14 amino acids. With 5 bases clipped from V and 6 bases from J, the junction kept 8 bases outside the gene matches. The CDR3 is CASSDGQGIAEAFF. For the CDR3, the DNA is TGTGCCAGCAGCGACGGACAGGGTATCGCTGAAGCTTTCTTT.

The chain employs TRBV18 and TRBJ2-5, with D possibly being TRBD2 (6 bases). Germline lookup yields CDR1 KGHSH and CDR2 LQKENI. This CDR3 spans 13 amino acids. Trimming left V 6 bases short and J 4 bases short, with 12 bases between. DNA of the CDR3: TGTGCCAGCTCGCCGGGACTCGGAGAGACCCAGTACTTC. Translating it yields CASSPGLGETQYF.

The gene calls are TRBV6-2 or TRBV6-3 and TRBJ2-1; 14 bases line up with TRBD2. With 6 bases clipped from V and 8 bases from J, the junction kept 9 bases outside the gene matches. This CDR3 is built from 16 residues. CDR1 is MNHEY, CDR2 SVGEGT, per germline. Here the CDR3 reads CASSRLAGGPGYEQFF. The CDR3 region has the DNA TGTGCCAGCAGCCGACTAGCGGGGGGGCCTGGTTATGAGCAGTTCTTC.

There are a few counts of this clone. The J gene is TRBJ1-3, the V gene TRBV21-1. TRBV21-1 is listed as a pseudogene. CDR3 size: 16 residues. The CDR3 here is CASPERDRCSGNTIYF. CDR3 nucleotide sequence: TGTGCCAGCCCCGAGCGGGACCGCTGCTCTGGAAACACCATATATTTT.

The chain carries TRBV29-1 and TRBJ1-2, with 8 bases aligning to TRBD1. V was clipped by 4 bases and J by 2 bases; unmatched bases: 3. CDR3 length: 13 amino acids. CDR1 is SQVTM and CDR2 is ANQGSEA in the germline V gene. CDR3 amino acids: CSVGRTGNYGYTF. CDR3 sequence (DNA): TGCAGCGTTGGTCGGACAGGGAACTATGGCTACACCTTC.

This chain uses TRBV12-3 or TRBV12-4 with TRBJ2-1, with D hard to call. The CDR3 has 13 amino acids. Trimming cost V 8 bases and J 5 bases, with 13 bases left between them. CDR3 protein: CASRPDSNNEQFF. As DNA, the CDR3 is TGTGCCAGCCGACCAGACTCGAACAATGAGCAGTTCTTC.

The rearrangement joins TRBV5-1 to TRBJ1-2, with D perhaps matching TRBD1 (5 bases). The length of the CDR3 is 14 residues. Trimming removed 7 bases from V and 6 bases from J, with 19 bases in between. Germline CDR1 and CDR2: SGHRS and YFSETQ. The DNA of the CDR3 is TGCGCCAGCCGCCGGCCAGGGCGAGCACATGGCTACACCTTC. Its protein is CASRRPGRAHGYTF. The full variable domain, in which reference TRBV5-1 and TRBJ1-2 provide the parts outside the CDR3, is KAGVTQTPRYLIKTRGQQVTLSCSPISGHRSVSWYQQTPGQGLQFLFEYFSETQRNKGNFPGRFSGRQFSNSRSEMNVSTLELGDSALYLCASRRPGRAHGYTFGSGTRLTVV.

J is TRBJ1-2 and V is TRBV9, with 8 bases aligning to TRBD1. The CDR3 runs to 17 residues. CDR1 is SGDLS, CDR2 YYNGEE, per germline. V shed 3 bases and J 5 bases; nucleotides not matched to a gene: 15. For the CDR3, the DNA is TGTGCCAGCAGCGCAAGGGACAGGTTCAGTACTCGATATGGCTACACCTTC. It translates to CASSARDRFSTRYGYTF.

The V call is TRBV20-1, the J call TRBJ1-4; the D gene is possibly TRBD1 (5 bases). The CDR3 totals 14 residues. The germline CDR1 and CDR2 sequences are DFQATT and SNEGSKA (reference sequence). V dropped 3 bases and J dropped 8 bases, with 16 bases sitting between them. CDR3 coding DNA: TGCAGTGCTAGTGGCCAGGGCGGTAGGGAAAAACTGTTTTTT. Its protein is CSASGQGGREKLFF.

CDR3 sequence (DNA): TGTGCCAGCAGCCACGGACAGGTTAATGAAAAACTGTTTTTT. Its translation is CASSHGQVNEKLFF. V usage is TRBV7-9 and J usage is TRBJ1-4; 7 nucleotides line up with TRBD1. Germline V gene lookup returns CDR1 SEHNR and CDR2 FQNEAQ (reference sequence). Trimming cost V 5 bases and J 4 bases; bases outside gene matches: 4. There are 14 residues in the CDR3.

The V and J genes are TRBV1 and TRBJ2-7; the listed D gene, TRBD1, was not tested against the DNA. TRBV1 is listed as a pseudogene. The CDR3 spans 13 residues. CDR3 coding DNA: TGCACCAGCAGCCAAGAAACAGGGTACGAGCAGTACTTC. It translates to CTSSQETGYEQYF.

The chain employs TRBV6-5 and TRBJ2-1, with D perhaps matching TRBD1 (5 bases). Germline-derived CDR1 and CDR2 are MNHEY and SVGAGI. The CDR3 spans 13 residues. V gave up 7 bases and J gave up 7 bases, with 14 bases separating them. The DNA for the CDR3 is TGTGCCAGCAACTTAGGGCAGGGAAATGAGCAGTTCTTC. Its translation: CASNLGQGNEQFF.

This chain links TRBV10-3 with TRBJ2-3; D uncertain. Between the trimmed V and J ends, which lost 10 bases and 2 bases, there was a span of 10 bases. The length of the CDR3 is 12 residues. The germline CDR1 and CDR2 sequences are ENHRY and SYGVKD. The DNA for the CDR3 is TGTGCCACCTCGAGCTACACAGATACGCAGTATTTT. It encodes CATSSYTDTQYF.

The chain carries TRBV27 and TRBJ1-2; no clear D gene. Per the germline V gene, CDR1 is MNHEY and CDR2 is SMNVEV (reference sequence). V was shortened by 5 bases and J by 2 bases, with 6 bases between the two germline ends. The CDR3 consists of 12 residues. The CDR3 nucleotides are TGTGCCAGCAGTACTCAAAACTATGGCTACACCTTC. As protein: CASSTQNYGYTF.

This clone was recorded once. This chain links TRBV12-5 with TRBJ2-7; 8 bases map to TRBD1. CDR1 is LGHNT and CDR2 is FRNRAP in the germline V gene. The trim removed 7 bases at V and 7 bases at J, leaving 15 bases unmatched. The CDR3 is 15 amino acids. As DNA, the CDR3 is TGTGCTAGTGCCTACTGGGGCCAGGGGGCGAGGGAGCAGTACTTC. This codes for CASAYWGQGAREQYF.

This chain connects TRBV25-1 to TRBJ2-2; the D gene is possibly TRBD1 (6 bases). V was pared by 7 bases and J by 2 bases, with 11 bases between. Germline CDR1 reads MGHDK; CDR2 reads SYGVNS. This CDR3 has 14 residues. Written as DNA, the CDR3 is TGTGCCAGCACCACACAGGGAAACACCGGGGAGCTGTTTTTT. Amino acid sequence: CASTTQGNTGELFF.

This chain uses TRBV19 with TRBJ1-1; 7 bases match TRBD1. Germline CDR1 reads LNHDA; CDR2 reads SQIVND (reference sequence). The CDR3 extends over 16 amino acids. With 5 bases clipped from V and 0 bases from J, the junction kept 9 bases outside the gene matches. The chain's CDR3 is CASSPRTGNMNTEAFF. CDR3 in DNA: TGTGCCAGTAGTCCACGGACAGGAAACATGAACACTGAAGCTTTCTTT.

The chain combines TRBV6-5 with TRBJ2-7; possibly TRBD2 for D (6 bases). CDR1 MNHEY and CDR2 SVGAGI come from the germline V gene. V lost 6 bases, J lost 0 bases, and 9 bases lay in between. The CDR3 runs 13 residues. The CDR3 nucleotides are TGTGCCAGCAGCCGCGGGACCTCCTACGAGCAGTACTTC. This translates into CASSRGTSYEQYF.

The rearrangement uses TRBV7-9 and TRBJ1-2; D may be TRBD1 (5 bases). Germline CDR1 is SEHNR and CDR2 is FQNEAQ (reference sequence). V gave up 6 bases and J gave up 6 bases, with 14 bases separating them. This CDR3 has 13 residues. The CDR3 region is CASRTTGVNGYTF. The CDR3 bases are TGTGCCAGCAGGACAACAGGCGTCAATGGCTACACCTTC.

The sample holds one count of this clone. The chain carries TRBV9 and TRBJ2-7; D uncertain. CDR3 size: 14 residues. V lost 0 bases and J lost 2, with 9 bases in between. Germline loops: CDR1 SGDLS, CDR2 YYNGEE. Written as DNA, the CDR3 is TGTGCCAGCAGCGTAGACAGATACCCCTACGAGCAGTACTTC. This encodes CASSVDRYPYEQYF.